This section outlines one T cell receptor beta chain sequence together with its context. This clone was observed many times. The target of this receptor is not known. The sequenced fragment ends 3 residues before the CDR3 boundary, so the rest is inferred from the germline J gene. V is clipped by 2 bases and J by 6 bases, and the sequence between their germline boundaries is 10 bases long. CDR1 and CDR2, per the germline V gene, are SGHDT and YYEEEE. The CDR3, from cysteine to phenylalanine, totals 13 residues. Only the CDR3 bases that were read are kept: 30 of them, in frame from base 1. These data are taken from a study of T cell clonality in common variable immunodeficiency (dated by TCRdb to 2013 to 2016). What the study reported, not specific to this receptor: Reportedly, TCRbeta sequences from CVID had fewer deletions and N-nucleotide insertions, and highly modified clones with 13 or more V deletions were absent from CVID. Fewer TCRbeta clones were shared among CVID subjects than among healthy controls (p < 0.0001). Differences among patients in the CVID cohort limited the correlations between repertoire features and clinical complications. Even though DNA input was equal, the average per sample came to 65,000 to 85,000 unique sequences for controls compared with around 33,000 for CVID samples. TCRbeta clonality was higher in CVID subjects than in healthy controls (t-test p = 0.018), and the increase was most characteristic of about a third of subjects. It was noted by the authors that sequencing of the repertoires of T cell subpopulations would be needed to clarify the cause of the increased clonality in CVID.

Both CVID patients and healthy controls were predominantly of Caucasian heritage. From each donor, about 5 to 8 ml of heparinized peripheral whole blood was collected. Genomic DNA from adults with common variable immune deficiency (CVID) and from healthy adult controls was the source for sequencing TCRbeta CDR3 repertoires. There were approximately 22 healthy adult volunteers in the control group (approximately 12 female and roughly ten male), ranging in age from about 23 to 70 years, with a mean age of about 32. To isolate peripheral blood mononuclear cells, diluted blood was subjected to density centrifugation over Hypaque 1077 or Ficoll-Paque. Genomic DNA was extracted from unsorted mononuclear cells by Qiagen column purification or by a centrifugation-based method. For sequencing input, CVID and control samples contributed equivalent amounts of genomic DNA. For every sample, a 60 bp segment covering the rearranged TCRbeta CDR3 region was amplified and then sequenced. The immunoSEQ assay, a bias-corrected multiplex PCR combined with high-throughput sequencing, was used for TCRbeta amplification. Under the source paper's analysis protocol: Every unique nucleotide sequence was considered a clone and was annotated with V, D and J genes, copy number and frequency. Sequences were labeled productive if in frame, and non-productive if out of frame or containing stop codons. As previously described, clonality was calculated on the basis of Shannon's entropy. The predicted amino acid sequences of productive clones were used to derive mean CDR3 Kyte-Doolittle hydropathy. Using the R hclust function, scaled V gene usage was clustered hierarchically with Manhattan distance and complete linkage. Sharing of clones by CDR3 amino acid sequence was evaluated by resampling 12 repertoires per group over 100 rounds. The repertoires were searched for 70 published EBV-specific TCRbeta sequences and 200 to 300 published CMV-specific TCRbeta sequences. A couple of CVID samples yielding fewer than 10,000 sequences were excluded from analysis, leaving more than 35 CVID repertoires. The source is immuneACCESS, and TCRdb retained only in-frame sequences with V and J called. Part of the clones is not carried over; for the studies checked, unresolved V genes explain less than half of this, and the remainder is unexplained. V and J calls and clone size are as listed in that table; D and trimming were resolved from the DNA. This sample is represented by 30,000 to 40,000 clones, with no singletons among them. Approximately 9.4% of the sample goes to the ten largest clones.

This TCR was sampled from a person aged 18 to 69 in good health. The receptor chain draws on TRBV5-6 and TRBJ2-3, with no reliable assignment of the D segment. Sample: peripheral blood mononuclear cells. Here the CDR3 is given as CASSFSSPDTQYF. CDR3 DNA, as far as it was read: TGTGCCAGCAGCTTCTCCTCCCCCGATACG. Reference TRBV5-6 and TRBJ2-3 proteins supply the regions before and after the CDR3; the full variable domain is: DAGVTQSPTHLIKTRGQQVTLRCSPKSGHDTVSWYQQALGQGPQFIFQYYEEEERQRGNFPDRFSGHQFPNYSSELNVNALLLGDSALYLCASSFSSPDTQYFGPGTRLTVL.